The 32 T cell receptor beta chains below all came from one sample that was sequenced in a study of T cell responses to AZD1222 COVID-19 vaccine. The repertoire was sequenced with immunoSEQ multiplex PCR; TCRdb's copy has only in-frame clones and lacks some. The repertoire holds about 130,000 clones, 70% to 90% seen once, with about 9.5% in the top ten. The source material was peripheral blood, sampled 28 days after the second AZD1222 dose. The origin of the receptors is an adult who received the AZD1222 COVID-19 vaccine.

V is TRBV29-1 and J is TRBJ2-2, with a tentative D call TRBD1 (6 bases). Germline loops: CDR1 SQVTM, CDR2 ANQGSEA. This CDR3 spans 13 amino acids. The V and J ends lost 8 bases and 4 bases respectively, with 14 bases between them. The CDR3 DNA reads TGCAGCTCTCGAGCAGGGGTCACCGGGGAGCTGTTTTTT. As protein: CSSRAGVTGELFF.

The CDR3 is CSVETPEKLFF. The CDR3 coding sequence is TGCAGCGTTGAAACCCCTGAAAAACTGTTTTTT. V usage is TRBV29-1 and J usage is TRBJ1-4; D unresolved. The CDR3 contains 11 residues. CDR1 is SQVTM and CDR2 is ANQGSEA in the germline V gene. V shed 2 bases and J shed 7 bases, with 5 bases lying between them.

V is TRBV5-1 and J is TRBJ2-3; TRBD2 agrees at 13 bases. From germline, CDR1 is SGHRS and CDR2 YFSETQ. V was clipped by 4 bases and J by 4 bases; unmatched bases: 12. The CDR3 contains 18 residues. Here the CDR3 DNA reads TGCGCCAGCAGCCCAGGACTAGCGGGAGCCTCGGGGGCAGATACGCAGTATTTT. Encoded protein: CASSPGLAGASGADTQYF.

The CDR3 loop is CASSQGATSGEETQYF. In DNA form, the CDR3 reads TGTGCCAGCAGCCAGGGGGCAACTAGCGGGGAAGAGACCCAGTACTTC. The chain couples TRBV4-2 to TRBJ2-5; TRBD2 agrees at 10 bases. CDR3 size: 16 residues. J lost 3 bases, V lost 3 bases, and 7 bases had no gene match. Germline CDR1 LGHNA, CDR2 YNFKEQ.

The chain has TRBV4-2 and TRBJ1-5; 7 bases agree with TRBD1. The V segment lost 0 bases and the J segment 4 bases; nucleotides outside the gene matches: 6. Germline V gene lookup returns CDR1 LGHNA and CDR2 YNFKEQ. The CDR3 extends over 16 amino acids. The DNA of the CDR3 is TGTGCCAGCAGCCAAGATTTATACAGGGGAAATCAGCCCCAGCATTTT. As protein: CASSQDLYRGNQPQHF.

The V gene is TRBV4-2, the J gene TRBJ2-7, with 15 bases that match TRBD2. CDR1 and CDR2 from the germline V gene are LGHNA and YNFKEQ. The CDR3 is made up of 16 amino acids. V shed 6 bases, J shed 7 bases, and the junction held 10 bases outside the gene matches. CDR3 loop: CASSPSRTSGGGEQYF. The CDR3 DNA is TGTGCCAGCAGTCCTTCTCGGACTAGCGGGGGGGGAGAGCAGTACTTC.

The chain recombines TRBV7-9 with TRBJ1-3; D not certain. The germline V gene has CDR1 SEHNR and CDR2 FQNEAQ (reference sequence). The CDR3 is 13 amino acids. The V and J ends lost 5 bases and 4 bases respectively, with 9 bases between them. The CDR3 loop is CASSRSGGNTIYF. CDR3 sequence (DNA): TGTGCCAGCAGCCGTAGTGGGGGAAACACCATATATTTT.

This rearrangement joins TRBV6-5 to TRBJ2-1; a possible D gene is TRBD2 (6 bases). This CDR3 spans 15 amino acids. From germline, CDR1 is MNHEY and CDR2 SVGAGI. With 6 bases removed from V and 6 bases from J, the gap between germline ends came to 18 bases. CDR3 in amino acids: CASSQGAGRGNEQFF. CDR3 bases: TGTGCCAGCAGCCAAGGGGCAGGGCGGGGCAATGAGCAGTTCTTC.

In nucleotides, the CDR3 is TGTGCCAGCAGCCAAGATTGGGGGGATACGCAGTATTTT. Protein: CASSQDWGDTQYF. The chain joins TRBV3-1 (or the pseudogene TRBV3-2) to TRBJ2-3, with D perhaps being TRBD1 or TRBD2 (5 bases each). V shed 0 bases and J shed 6 bases, with 7 bases lying between them. This CDR3 is built from 13 residues. Germline loops: CDR1 LGHDT, CDR2 YNNKEL (reference sequence).

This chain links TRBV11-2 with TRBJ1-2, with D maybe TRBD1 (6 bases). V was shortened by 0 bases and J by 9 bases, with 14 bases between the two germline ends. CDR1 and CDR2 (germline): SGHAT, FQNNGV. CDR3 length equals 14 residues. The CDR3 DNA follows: TGTGCCAGCAGCTTAGAGGGGGCTACAGCGAGCTACACCTTC. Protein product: CASSLEGATASYTF.

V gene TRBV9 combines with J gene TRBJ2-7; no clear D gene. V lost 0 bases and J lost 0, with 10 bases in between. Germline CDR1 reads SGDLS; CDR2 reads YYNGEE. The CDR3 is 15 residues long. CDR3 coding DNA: TGTGCCAGCAGCGTAGGTCCCTCCAGCTCCTACGAGCAGTACTTC. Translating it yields CASSVGPSSSYEQYF. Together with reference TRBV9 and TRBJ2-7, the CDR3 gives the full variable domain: DSGVTQTPKHLITATGQRVTLRCSPRSGDLSVYWYQQSLDQGLQFLIQYYNGEERAKGNILERFSAQQFPDLHSELNLSSLELGDSALYFCASSVGPSSSYEQYFGPGTRLTVT.

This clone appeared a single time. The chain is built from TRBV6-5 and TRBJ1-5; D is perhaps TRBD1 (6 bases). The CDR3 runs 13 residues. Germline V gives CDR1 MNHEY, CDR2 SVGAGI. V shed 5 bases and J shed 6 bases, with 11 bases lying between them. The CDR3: CASSTQGSQPQHF. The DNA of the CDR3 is TGTGCCAGCAGTACCCAGGGGAGTCAGCCCCAGCATTTT.

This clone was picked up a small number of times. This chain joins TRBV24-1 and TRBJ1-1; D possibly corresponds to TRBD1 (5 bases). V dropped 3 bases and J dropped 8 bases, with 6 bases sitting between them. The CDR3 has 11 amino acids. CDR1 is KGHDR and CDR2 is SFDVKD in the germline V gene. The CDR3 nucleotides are TGTGCCACCAGTGATGGGGACGAAGCTTTCTTT. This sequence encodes CATSDGDEAFF.

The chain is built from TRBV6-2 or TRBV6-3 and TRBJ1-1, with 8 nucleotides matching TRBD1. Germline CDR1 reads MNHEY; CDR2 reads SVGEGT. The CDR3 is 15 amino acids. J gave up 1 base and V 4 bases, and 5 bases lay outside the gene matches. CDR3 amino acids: CASSSRGTGNTEAFF. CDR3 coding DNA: TGTGCCAGCAGTTCCCGCGGGACAGGGAACACTGAAGCTTTCTTT.

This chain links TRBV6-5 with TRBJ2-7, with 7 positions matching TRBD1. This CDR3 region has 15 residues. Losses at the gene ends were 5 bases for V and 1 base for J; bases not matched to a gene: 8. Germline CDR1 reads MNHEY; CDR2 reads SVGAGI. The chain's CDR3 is CASSLDDRASYEQYF. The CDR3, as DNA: TGTGCCAGCAGTCTTGATGACAGGGCATCCTACGAGCAGTACTTC.

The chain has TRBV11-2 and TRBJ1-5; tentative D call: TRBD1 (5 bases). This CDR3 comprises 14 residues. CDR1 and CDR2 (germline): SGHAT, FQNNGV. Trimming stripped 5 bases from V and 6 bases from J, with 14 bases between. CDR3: CASSLSGGTQPQHF. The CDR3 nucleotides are TGTGCCAGCAGCCTTAGTGGAGGGACTCAGCCCCAGCATTTT.

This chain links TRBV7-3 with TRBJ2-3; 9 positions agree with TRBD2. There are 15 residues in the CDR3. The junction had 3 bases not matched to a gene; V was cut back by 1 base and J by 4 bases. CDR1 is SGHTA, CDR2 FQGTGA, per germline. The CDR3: CASSLSSGGADTQYF. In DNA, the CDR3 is TGTGCCAGCAGCTTAAGTAGCGGGGGCGCAGATACGCAGTATTTT.

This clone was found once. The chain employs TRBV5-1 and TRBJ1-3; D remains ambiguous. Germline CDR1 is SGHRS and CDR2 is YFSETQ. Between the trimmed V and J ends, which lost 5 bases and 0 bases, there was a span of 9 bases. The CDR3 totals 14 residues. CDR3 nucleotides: TGCGCCAGCAGTCCCGACTCCTCTGGAAACACCATATATTTT. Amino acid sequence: CASSPDSSGNTIYF.

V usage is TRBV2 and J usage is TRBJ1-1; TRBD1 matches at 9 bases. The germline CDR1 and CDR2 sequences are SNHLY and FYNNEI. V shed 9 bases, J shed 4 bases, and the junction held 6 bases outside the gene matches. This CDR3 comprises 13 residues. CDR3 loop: CASRTGVGTEAFF. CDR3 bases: TGTGCCAGTCGGACAGGGGTTGGCACTGAAGCTTTCTTT.

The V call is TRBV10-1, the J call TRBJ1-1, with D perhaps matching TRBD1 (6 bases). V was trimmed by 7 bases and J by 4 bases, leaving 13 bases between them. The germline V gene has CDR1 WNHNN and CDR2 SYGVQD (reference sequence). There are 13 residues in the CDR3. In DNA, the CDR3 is TGCGCCAGCATGGGACAATATTTCACTGAAGCTTTCTTT. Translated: CASMGQYFTEAFF.

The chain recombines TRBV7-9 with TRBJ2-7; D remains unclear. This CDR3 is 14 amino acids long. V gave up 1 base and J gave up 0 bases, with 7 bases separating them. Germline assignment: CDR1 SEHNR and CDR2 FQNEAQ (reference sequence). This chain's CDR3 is CASSLVVTSYEQYF. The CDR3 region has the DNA TGTGCCAGCAGCTTAGTGGTCACCTCCTACGAGCAGTACTTC.

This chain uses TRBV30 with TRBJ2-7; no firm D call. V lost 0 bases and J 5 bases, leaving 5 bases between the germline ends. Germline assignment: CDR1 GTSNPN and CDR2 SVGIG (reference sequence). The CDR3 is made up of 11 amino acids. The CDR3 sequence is CAWSVGHEQYF. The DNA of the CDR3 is TGTGCCTGGAGTGTTGGCCACGAGCAGTACTTC.

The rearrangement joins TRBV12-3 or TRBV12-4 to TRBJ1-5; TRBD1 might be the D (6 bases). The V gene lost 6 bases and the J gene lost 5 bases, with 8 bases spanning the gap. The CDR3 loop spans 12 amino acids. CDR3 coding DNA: TGTGCCAGCAGCGGGGGGCATCAGCCCCAGCATTTT. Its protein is CASSGGHQPQHF.

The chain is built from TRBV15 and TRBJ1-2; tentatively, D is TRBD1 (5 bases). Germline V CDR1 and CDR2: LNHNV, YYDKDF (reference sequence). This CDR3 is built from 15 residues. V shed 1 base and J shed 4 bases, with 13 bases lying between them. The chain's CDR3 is CATSRGAGLSYGYTF. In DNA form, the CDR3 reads TGTGCCACCAGCAGAGGGGCAGGGTTATCCTATGGCTACACCTTC.

The DNA for the CDR3 is TGTGCCAGCAGCCCTGGACAGGACCCCTATGGCTACACCTTC. Protein product: CASSPGQDPYGYTF. V gene TRBV6-2 or TRBV6-3 combines with J gene TRBJ1-2, with 7 nucleotides matching TRBD1. The V and J ends lost 6 bases and 4 bases, in that order; junction bases with no gene match: 8. From germline, CDR1 is MNHEY and CDR2 SVGEGT. The CDR3 is 14 residues long.

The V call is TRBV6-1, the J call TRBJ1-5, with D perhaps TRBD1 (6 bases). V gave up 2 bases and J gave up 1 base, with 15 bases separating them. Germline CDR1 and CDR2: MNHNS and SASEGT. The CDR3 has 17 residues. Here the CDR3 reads CASSERWGQGSNQPQHF. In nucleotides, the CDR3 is TGTGCCAGCAGTGAAAGGTGGGGGCAGGGGAGCAATCAGCCCCAGCATTTT.

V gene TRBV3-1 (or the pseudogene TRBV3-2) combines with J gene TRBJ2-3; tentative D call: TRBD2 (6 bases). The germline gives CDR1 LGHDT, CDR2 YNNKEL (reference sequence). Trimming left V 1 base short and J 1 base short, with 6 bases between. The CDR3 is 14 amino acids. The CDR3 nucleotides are TGTGCCAGCAGCCAAGGGGGGGGCACAGATACGCAGTATTTT. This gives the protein CASSQGGGTDTQYF.

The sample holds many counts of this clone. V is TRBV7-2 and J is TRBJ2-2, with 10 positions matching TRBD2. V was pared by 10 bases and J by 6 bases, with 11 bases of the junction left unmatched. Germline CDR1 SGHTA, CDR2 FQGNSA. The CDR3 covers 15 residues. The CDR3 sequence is CATRRERGGSGELFF. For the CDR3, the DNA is TGTGCCACCCGACGAGAGCGGGGGGGCTCCGGGGAGCTGTTTTTT.

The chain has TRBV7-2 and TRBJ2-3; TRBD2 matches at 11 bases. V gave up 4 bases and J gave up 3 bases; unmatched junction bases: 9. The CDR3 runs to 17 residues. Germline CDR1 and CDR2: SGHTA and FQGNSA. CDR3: CASSSTSGSIVTDTQYF. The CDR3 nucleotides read TGTGCCAGCAGCTCAACTAGCGGGAGCATCGTGACAGATACGCAGTATTTT. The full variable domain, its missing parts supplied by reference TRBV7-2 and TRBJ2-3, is GAGVSQSPSNKVTEKGKDVELRCDPISGHTALYWYRQSLGQGLEFLIYFQGNSAPDKSGLPSDRFSAERTGGSVSTLTIQRTQQEDSAVYLCASSSTSGSIVTDTQYFGPGTRLTVL.

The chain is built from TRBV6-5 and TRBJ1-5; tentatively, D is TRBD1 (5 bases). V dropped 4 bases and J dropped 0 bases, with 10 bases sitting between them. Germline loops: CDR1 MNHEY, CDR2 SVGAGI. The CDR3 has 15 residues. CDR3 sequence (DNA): TGTGCCAGCAGTTGGCGGGGGGTTAGCAATCAGCCCCAGCATTTT. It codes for CASSWRGVSNQPQHF.

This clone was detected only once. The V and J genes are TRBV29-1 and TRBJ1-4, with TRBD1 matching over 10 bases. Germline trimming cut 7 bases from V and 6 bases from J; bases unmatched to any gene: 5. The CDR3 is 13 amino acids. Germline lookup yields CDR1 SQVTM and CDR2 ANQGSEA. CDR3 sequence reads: CSAAGTGDEKLFF. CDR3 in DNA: TGCAGCGCAGCCGGGACAGGGGATGAAAAACTGTTTTTT.

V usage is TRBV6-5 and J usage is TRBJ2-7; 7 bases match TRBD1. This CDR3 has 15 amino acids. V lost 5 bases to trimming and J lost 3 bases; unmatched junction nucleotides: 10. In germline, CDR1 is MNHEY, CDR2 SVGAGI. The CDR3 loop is CASSNGQATVYEQYF. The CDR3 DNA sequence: TGTGCCAGCAGTAACGGACAGGCAACTGTCTACGAGCAGTACTTC.